This T cell receptor beta chain was found in a study of blood T cell repertoires in COVID-19. Study information: Collection of acute and convalescent COVID-19 samples took place in the United States, Italy and Spain. In each case, the material was cDNA or gDNA derived from T cells, B-cell-depleted T cells, or PBMCs.

Residents of over 20 US areas, aged about 18 to 95 years, made up the participants. Cohort placement rested on clinical history that participants reported themselves. Trimming shortened V by 3 bases and J by 2 bases, and 18 bases separated the two germline ends. The CDR3 is made up of 17 amino acids. Per the germline V gene, CDR1 is KGHSH and CDR2 is LQKENI. Here immunoSEQ multiplex PCR was the method, and the copy in TCRdb shows in-frame clones only, minus some. The repertoire consists of 150,000 to 200,000 clones, with approximately 82% occurring once and the leading ten covering about 3.5%. The rearrangement joins TRBV18 to TRBJ2-3; D remains unclear. The sequencing sample was made of PBMCs or T cells enriched from blood (not recorded which). This receptor was obtained from a woman aged 45 to 65 in a cohort exposed to, infected with or recovered from COVID-19 (not recorded which). This CDR3 reads CASSPLAGSRNTDTQYF. The CDR3 DNA reads TGTGCCAGCTCACCTCTCGCCGGTAGCCGAAACACAGATACGCAGTATTTT.